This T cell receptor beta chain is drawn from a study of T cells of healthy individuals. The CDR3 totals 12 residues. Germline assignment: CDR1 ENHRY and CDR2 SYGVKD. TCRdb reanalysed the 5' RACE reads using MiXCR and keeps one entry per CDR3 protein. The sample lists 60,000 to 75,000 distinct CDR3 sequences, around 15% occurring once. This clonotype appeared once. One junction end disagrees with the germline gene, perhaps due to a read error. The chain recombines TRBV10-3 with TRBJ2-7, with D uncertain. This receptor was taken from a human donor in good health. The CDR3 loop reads CASSEPTYEQYF. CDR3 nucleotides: TGTGCCAGCAGTGAACCGACCTACGAGCAGTACTTC.